The 7 T cell receptor beta chains below come from one sample, sequenced in a study of PD-L1 blockade in urothelial cancer. Time point of the sample: peripheral blood 6 weeks after treatment start. Sequencing used immunoSEQ multiplex PCR; TCRdb keeps in-frame clones, though not all of them. The data contain around 110,000 clones, roughly 90% of them singletons. Here the sequenced sample was PBMCs, taken around atezolizumab (anti-PD-L1) treatment. The receptor set was obtained from a man aged 55 to 70 with urothelial cancer.

The rearrangement joins TRBV29-1 to TRBJ2-3, with 7 positions matching TRBD2. Germline values: CDR1 SQVTM, CDR2 ANQGSEA. This CDR3 comprises 15 residues. The V segment lost 1 base and the J segment 4 bases; nucleotides outside the gene matches: 8. DNA for the CDR3: TGCAGCGTTGAAGGGGCGGGAGTAAAGCCAGATACGCAGTATTTT. It encodes CSVEGAGVKPDTQYF.

V usage is TRBV4-1 and J usage is TRBJ2-2, with 7 bases matching TRBD1. Germline V gene sequence: CDR1 MGHRA, CDR2 YSYEKL. This CDR3 has 13 residues. After removal of 6 bases from V and 8 bases from J, the junction contained 6 bases not matched to a gene. The CDR3 DNA reads as TGCGCCAGCAGTCGCACAGGGGCGGGGGAGCTGTTTTTT. Amino acid sequence: CASSRTGAGELFF.

This chain links TRBV7-3 with TRBJ2-7; 9 bases are shared with TRBD1. The germline CDR1 and CDR2 sequences are SGHTA and FQGTGA. Trimming cost V 2 bases and J 4 bases; bases outside gene matches: 3. The CDR3 loop spans 14 amino acids. This CDR3 reads CASSLSGQGYEQYF. Written as DNA, the CDR3 is TGTGCCAGCAGCTTATCTGGACAGGGGTACGAGCAGTACTTC.

V gene TRBV4-2 combines with J gene TRBJ1-5; weak D call: TRBD1 (6 bases). V lost 3 bases, J lost 2 bases, and 17 bases lay in between. CDR1 is LGHNA, CDR2 YNFKEQ, per germline. This CDR3 is built from 17 residues. CDR3 DNA sequence: TGTGCCAGCAGCCAGGGGACCGGGACACTCGGCAATCAGCCCCAGCATTTT. Amino acid sequence: CASSQGTGTLGNQPQHF.

Written as DNA, the CDR3 is TGTGCCAGCAGCGCAGGGTACCAAGAGACCCAGTACTTC. Residues: CASSAGYQETQYF. V gene TRBV11-2 combines with J gene TRBJ2-5; the D gene is possibly TRBD1 (5 bases). CDR3 length: 13 amino acids. Germline lookup yields CDR1 SGHAT and CDR2 FQNNGV. Trimming removed 5 bases at V and 0 bases at J, with 7 bases between.

V gene TRBV11-2 combines with J gene TRBJ2-1; 12 bases match TRBD2. CDR3 length: 16 amino acids. The V segment lost 3 bases and the J segment 1 base; nucleotides outside the gene matches: 1. The V gene's germline CDR1 is SGHAT and CDR2 FQNNGV. CDR3 region: CASSFGLAGSYNEQFF. The CDR3 DNA sequence: TGTGCCAGCAGCTTCGGACTAGCGGGATCCTACAATGAGCAGTTCTTC.

This clone was recorded once. The rearrangement links TRBV19 to TRBJ2-5; a possible D gene is TRBD2 (6 bases). Per germline, CDR1 LNHDA and CDR2 SQIVND (reference sequence). Between the trimmed V and J ends, which lost 3 bases and 2 bases, there was a span of 7 bases. The CDR3 runs to 13 residues. CDR3 nucleotide sequence: TGTGCCAGTAGTATGGCGGGGCAAGAGACCCAGTACTTC. Translating it yields CASSMAGQETQYF.